These 28 T cell receptor beta chains share one sample of origin, sequenced in a study of beta chain features in type 1 diabetes. All of the isolated RNA was reverse transcribed, so expressed TCRB transcripts were sequenced. Data came from immunoSEQ multiplex PCR; TCRdb stores just in-frame clones and leaves some out. The sample has 430,000 or so clones; approximately 10% are singletons. The sequencing sample was made of naive CD4+ T cells from blood. Receptors originate from a woman between 18 and 29 years old in good health.

This clone came up a few times. The chain uses TRBV7-9 and TRBJ2-3; D remains unclear. CDR1 is SEHNR, CDR2 FQNEAQ, per germline (reference sequence). CDR3 length equals 16 residues. V dropped 5 bases and J dropped 4 bases, with 19 bases sitting between them. CDR3 amino acids: CASSPRPLGSADTQYF. As DNA, the CDR3 is TGTGCCAGCAGCCCCCGGCCCCTGGGTTCCGCAGATACGCAGTATTTT. Variable domain in full (rest from reference TRBV7-9 and TRBJ2-3): DTGVSQNPRHKITKRGQNVTFRCDPISEHNRLYWYRQTLGQGPEFLTYFQNEAQLEKSRLLSDRFSAERPKGSFSTLEIQRTEQGDSAMYLCASSPRPLGSADTQYFGPGTRLTVL.

This clone showed up just a few times. This rearrangement joins TRBV6-6 to TRBJ1-3, with D tentatively TRBD1 (6 bases). In germline, CDR1 is MNHNY, CDR2 SVGAGI (reference sequence). Between the trimmed V and J ends, which lost 7 bases and 4 bases, there was a span of 14 bases. The CDR3 length is 14 residues. CDR3 sequence (DNA): TGTGCCAGCATTAACAGGGCGTCAGGAAACACCATATATTTT. Translating gives CASINRASGNTIYF.

The DNA of the CDR3 is TGTGCCAGCAGTCAAGGGGACAGAAGGAACACTGAAGCTTTCTTT. It specifies CASSQGDRRNTEAFF. The chain joins TRBV6-6 to TRBJ1-1; 7 bases align to TRBD1. This CDR3 comprises 15 residues. Looked up from germline, CDR1 is MNHNY and CDR2 is SVGAGI (reference sequence). With V trimmed by 5 bases and J by 1 base, 7 bases remained unmatched.

CDR3 DNA: TGCAGCGTTGACGGCGGGGGCTCAGATACGCAGTATTTT. Protein product: CSVDGGGSDTQYF. The chain carries TRBV29-1 and TRBJ2-3; D possibly corresponds to TRBD2 (7 bases). The ends were cut back, 3 bases at V and 4 bases at J, with 11 bases in the middle. The CDR3 contains 13 residues. CDR1 is SQVTM, CDR2 ANQGSEA, per germline.

This chain joins TRBV30 and TRBJ1-3; D remains ambiguous. The V end was cut by 6 bases, the J end by 0 bases, with 9 bases between. In germline, CDR1 is GTSNPN, CDR2 SVGIG (reference sequence). This CDR3 spans 13 amino acids. CDR3 bases: TGTGCCTGCCCCCGGTCCTCTGGAAACACCATATATTTT. Translation: CACPRSSGNTIYF.

The chain carries TRBV19 and TRBJ2-7; TRBD1 aligns across 9 bases. J lost 0 bases, V lost 3 bases, and 6 bases had no gene match. The CDR3 length is 16 residues. The germline CDR1 and CDR2 sequences are LNHDA and SQIVND (reference sequence). For the CDR3, the DNA is TGTGCCAGTAGTATGGGTGGACAGGGGAGCTCCTACGAGCAGTACTTC. Translation gives CASSMGGQGSSYEQYF.

This clone is a singleton in its sample. The chain combines TRBV9 with TRBJ2-3, with D unclear. With 0 bases removed from V and 2 bases from J, the gap between germline ends came to 7 bases. This CDR3 contains 14 residues. Germline V gene sequence: CDR1 SGDLS, CDR2 YYNGEE. The CDR3 reads CASSVEVYTDTQYF. The CDR3 DNA follows: TGTGCCAGCAGCGTAGAAGTCTACACAGATACGCAGTATTTT.

This clone was seen a few times. The rearrangement uses TRBV7-9 and TRBJ2-7; weak D call: TRBD2 (5 bases). The CDR3 length is 12 residues. Germline CDR1 and CDR2: SEHNR and FQNEAQ (reference sequence). The CDR3 region is CGVSGSSYEQYF. The CDR3, as DNA: TGTGGCGTCTCGGGGAGTTCCTACGAGCAGTACTTC.

This clone was seen more than once but under ten times. The V gene is TRBV29-1, the J gene TRBJ2-1, with D possibly matching TRBD1 (6 bases). In germline, CDR1 is SQVTM, CDR2 ANQGSEA. This CDR3 contains 12 residues. V lost 6 bases and J lost 4, with 10 bases in between. CDR3 sequence: CSVTDRYNEQFF. In DNA form, the CDR3 reads TGCAGCGTGACGGACAGATACAATGAGCAGTTCTTC.

This clone occurred a few times. The J gene is TRBJ2-5, the V gene TRBV7-9, with TRBD1 matching over 10 bases. Germline trimming cut 5 bases from V and 1 base from J; bases unmatched to any gene: 7. Germline assignment: CDR1 SEHNR and CDR2 FQNEAQ (reference sequence). This CDR3 is built from 16 residues. CDR3: CASSPWGQGLQETQYF. The DNA for the CDR3 is TGTGCCAGCAGCCCCTGGGGACAGGGGCTCCAAGAGACCCAGTACTTC. The full variable domain, completed using reference TRBV7-9 and TRBJ2-5, is DTGVSQNPRHKITKRGQNVTFRCDPISEHNRLYWYRQTLGQGPEFLTYFQNEAQLEKSRLLSDRFSAERPKGSFSTLEIQRTEQGDSAMYLCASSPWGQGLQETQYFGPGTRLLVL.

This clone was seen more than once but under ten times. The chain links TRBV9 to TRBJ2-7, with TRBD2 matching over 8 bases. The CDR3 loop spans 15 amino acids. Germline V gene sequence: CDR1 SGDLS, CDR2 YYNGEE. Trimming took 2 bases from V and 3 from J; bases not matched to a gene: 7. DNA for the CDR3: TGTGCCAGCAGCGTCGAAGCGGGAGATAGCTACGAGCAGTACTTC. Its protein product is CASSVEAGDSYEQYF.

J is TRBJ2-7 and V is TRBV7-9; TRBD1 might be the D (6 bases). The CDR3 extends over 12 amino acids. V lost 1 base to trimming and J lost 9 bases, with 10 bases between them. CDR1 is SEHNR and CDR2 is FQNEAQ in the germline V gene (reference sequence). The CDR3 DNA follows: TGTGCCAGCAGCTTAGTGCAGGGGAGGCAGTACGTC. This encodes CASSLVQGRQYV.

The chain recombines TRBV9 with TRBJ2-1, with TRBD2 matching 8 bases. V gave up 4 bases and J gave up 10 bases; unmatched junction bases: 19. CDR3 length: 17 amino acids. Germline values: CDR1 SGDLS, CDR2 YYNGEE. This chain's CDR3 is CASSPLPTSGSLGEQFF. The CDR3 coding sequence is TGTGCCAGCAGCCCCCTCCCCACTAGCGGATCGCTTGGAGAGCAGTTCTTC.

This clone was detected a few times. The V gene is TRBV29-1, the J gene TRBJ1-5, with 7 bases that match TRBD1. CDR3 length: 13 amino acids. Trimming removed 6 bases from V and 4 bases from J; junction bases left unmatched: 6. Germline-derived CDR1 and CDR2 are SQVTM and ANQGSEA. The CDR3 region has the DNA TGCAGCGTAAGGGACAGACTGAATCAGCCCCAGCATTTT. It encodes CSVRDRLNQPQHF.

The chain employs TRBV6-1 and TRBJ2-3, with 11 bases matching TRBD1. This CDR3 is 15 amino acids long. The V segment lost 0 bases and the J segment 9 bases; nucleotides outside the gene matches: 5. CDR1 is MNHNS and CDR2 is SASEGT in the germline V gene. This CDR3 is CASSEAGTGGVTQYF. The CDR3 region has the DNA TGTGCCAGCAGTGAAGCCGGGACAGGGGGTGTAACGCAGTATTTT.

This rearrangement joins TRBV30 to TRBJ2-1; perhaps TRBD1 as D (5 bases). CDR3 size: 11 residues. Germline CDR1 GTSNPN, CDR2 SVGIG (reference sequence). The germline V and J ends were trimmed by 2 bases and 9 bases, with 8 bases remaining between them. This CDR3 reads CAWSPRGEQFF. The CDR3 DNA sequence: TGTGCCTGGAGTCCAAGGGGTGAGCAGTTCTTC.

The V gene is TRBV5-1, the J gene TRBJ2-1; D is undetermined. The CDR3 extends over 16 amino acids. The germline V gene has CDR1 SGHRS and CDR2 YFSETQ. Trimming removed 4 bases at V and 0 bases at J, with 14 bases between. CDR3 sequence reads: CASSPKTPSSYNEQFF. Written as DNA, the CDR3 is TGCGCCAGCAGCCCAAAGACACCAAGCTCCTACAATGAGCAGTTCTTC.

The chain couples TRBV7-8 to TRBJ2-2; D tentatively reads TRBD1 or TRBD2 (5 bases each). Germline V gene data show CDR1 as SGHVS and CDR2 as FQNEAQ. The CDR3 loop spans 14 amino acids. V was pared by 7 bases and J by 4 bases, with 13 bases between. The CDR3 nucleotides are TGTGCCAGCACCCCCGAGGGGAGCACCGGGGAGCTGTTTTTT. It translates to CASTPEGSTGELFF.

This chain links TRBV18 with TRBJ2-5; 8 bases are a match to TRBD2. The CDR3 consists of 17 residues. Germline V lookup: CDR1 KGHSH, CDR2 LQKENI. The J segment lost 4 bases and the V segment lost 1 base, leaving 11 bases of the junction unmatched. The CDR3 DNA is TGTGCCAGCTCACCACTCAAAACTAGCGGAGGGGGAGAGACCCAGTACTTC. Encoded protein: CASSPLKTSGGGETQYF.

This clone showed up just a few times. The chain recombines TRBV2 with TRBJ2-1, with no clear D. The CDR3 runs 12 residues. Germline V gives CDR1 SNHLY, CDR2 FYNNEI. The V gene lost 2 bases and the J gene lost 10 bases, with 9 bases spanning the gap. The CDR3 reads CASSERAREQFF. CDR3 in DNA: TGTGCCAGCAGTGAAAGAGCACGAGAGCAGTTCTTC.

This clone was observed many times. The V call is TRBV21-1, the J call TRBJ2-7; the table assigns TRBD2, which was not confirmed against the DNA. TRBV21-1 corresponds to a pseudogene. The CDR3 sequence is 15 residues long. The CDR3, as DNA: TGTGCCAGCAGCAAAGCGCCTAGCGGCCCTTACGAGCAGTACTTC. Translated: CASSKAPSGPYEQYF.

This clone was counted a few times. The V call is TRBV30, the J call TRBJ1-1; 8 bases align to TRBD1. The germline gives CDR1 GTSNPN, CDR2 SVGIG (reference sequence). The trim removed 4 bases at V and 5 bases at J, leaving 6 bases unmatched. This CDR3 region has 13 residues. CDR3 in amino acids: CAWNRDRWTEAFF. Written as DNA, the CDR3 is TGTGCCTGGAACCGGGACAGGTGGACTGAAGCTTTCTTT.

This clone was counted between two and nine times. The chain uses TRBV25-1 and TRBJ1-1; weak D call: TRBD1 (6 bases). V lost 4 bases to trimming and J lost 1 base, with 10 bases between them. The CDR3 runs 14 residues. Germline CDR1 reads MGHDK; CDR2 reads SYGVNS. The CDR3 loop is CASSVGQRNTEAFF. For the CDR3, the DNA is TGTGCCAGCAGTGTCGGACAGAGGAACACTGAAGCTTTCTTT.

The rearrangement links TRBV11-1 to TRBJ2-3; TRBD2 aligns across 8 bases. The CDR3 has 16 amino acids. Trimming at V came to 4 bases and at J to 2 bases, leaving 8 bases not matched to a gene. The germline CDR1 and CDR2 sequences are SGHAT and FQDESV (reference sequence). The CDR3 here is CASSSGTSGLTDTQYF. In nucleotides, the CDR3 is TGTGCCAGCAGCTCCGGAACTAGCGGCCTCACAGATACGCAGTATTTT.

This clone was observed a few times. V and J are TRBV5-6 and TRBJ2-3; TRBD2 matches 12 bases. The V gene's germline CDR1 is SGHDT and CDR2 YYEEEE. V lost 5 bases and J lost 2; bases outside the gene matches: 6. The CDR3 covers 16 residues. CDR3 sequence: CASSLRLAGATDTQYF. As DNA, the CDR3 is TGTGCCAGCAGTTTACGACTAGCGGGGGCCACAGATACGCAGTATTTT.

This clone was seen more than once but under ten times. V usage is TRBV18 and J usage is TRBJ2-1, with TRBD2 identical over 9 bases. This CDR3 comprises 14 residues. Germline assignment: CDR1 KGHSH and CDR2 LQKENI. The V and J ends lost 3 bases and 7 bases, in that order; junction bases with no gene match: 4. The CDR3 spells CASSPRREGNEQFF. As DNA, the CDR3 is TGTGCCAGCTCACCTAGGCGGGAGGGTAATGAGCAGTTCTTC.

The rearrangement uses TRBV29-1 and TRBJ1-5, with D unresolved. The CDR3 has 12 amino acids. V was cut by 6 bases and J by 4 bases, with 10 bases left in between. Per the germline V gene, CDR1 is SQVTM and CDR2 is ANQGSEA. The CDR3 reads CSVVFGNQPQHF. As DNA, the CDR3 is TGCAGCGTGGTGTTCGGTAATCAGCCCCAGCATTTT.

The rearrangement links TRBV7-9 to TRBJ2-7, with 8 bases aligning to TRBD1. CDR1 and CDR2 (germline): SEHNR, FQNEAQ (reference sequence). The V and J ends lost 5 bases and 2 bases, in that order; junction bases with no gene match: 8. This CDR3 has 15 residues. DNA of the CDR3: TGTGCCAGCAGCGAATGGACAGGGCCCCCCTACGAGCAGTACGTC. Residues: CASSEWTGPPYEQYV.